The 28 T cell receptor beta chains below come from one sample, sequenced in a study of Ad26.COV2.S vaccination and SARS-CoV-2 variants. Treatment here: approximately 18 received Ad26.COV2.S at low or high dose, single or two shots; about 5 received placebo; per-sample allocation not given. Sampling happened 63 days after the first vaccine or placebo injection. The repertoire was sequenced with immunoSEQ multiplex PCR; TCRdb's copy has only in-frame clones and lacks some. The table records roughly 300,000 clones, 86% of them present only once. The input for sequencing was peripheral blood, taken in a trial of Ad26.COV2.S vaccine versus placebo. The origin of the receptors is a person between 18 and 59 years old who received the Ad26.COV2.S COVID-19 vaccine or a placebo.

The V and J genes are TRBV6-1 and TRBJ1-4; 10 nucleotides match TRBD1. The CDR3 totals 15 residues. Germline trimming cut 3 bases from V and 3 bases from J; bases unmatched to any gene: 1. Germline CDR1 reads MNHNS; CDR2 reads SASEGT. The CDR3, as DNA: TGTGCCAGCAGTGAGACAGGGGGCCCTAATGAAAAACTGTTTTTT. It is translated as CASSETGGPNEKLFF.

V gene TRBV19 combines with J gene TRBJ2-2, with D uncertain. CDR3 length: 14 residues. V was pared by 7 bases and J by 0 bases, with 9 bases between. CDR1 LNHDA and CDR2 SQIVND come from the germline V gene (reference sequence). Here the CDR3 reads CASNWPTNTGELFF. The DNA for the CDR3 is TGTGCCAGTAATTGGCCTACGAACACCGGGGAGCTGTTTTTT.

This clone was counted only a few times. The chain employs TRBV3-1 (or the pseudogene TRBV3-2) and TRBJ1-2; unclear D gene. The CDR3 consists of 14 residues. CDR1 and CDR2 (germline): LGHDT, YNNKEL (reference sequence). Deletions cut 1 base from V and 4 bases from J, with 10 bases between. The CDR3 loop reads CASSQATTGYGYTF. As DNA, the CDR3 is TGTGCCAGCAGCCAAGCAACAACCGGCTATGGCTACACCTTC.

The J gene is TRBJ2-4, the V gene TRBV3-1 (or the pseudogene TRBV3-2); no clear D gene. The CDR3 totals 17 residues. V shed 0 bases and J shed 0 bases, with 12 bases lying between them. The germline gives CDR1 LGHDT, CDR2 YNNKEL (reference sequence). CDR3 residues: CASSQDVLELAKNIQYF. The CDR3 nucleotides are TGTGCCAGCAGCCAAGATGTTTTGGAGCTAGCCAAAAACATTCAGTACTTC.

CDR3: CASSLPSGTDTQYF. The CDR3 bases are TGTGCCAGCAGTTTACCTTCTGGCACAGATACGCAGTATTTT. The V call is TRBV28, the J call TRBJ2-3; no clear D. V was trimmed by 2 bases and J by 1 base, leaving 7 bases between them. The CDR3 spans 14 residues. Germline V CDR1 and CDR2: MDHEN, SYDVKM.

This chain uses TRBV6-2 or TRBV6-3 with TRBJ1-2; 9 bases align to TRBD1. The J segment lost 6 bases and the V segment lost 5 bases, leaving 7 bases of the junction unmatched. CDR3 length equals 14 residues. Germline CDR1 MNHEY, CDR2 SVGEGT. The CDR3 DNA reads TGTGCCAGCAGTCCCACACAGGGGGCGGATGGCTACACCTTC. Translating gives CASSPTQGADGYTF.

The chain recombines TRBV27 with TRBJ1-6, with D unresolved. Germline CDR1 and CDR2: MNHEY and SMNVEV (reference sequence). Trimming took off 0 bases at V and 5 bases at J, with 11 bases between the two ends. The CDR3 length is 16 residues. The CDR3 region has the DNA TGTGCCAGCAGTTTATCGACCGGGCCCGATAATTCACCCCTCCACTTT. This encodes CASSLSTGPDNSPLHF.

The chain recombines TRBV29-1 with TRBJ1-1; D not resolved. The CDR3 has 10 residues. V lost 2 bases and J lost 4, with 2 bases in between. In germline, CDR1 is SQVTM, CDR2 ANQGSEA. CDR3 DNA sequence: TGCAGCGTTGAAAGCACTGAAGCTTTCTTT. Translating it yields CSVESTEAFF.

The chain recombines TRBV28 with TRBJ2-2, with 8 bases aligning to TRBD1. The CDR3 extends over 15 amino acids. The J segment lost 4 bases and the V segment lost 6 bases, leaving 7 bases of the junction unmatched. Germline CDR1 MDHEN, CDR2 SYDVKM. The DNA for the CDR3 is TGTGCCAGCAGCCCGACGGACAGGGTCACCGGGGAGCTGTTTTTT. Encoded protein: CASSPTDRVTGELFF.

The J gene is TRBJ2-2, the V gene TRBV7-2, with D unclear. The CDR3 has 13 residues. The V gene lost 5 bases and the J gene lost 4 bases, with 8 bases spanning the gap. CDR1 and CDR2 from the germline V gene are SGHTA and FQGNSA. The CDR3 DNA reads TGTGCCAGCAGCCCTCTAAGCACCGGGGAGCTGTTTTTT. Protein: CASSPLSTGELFF.

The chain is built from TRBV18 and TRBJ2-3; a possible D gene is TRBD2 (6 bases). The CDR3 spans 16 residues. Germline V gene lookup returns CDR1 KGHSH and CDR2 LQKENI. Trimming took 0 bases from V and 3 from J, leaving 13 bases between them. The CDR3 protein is CASSPPEYGGTDTQYF. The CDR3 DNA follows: TGTGCCAGCTCACCACCGGAGTATGGGGGGACAGATACGCAGTATTTT. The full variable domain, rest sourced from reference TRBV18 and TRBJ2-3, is NAGVMQNPRHLVRRRGQEARLRCSPMKGHSHVYWYRQLPEEGLKFMVYLQKENIIDESGMPKERFSAEFPKEGPSILRIQQVVRGDSAAYFCASSPPEYGGTDTQYFGPGTRLTVL.

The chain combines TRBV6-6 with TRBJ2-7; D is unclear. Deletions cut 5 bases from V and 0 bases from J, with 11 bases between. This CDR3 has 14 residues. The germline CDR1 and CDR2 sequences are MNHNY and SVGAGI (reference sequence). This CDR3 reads CASSPRKSSYEQYF. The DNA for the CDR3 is TGTGCCAGCAGTCCACGTAAGAGCTCCTACGAGCAGTACTTC.

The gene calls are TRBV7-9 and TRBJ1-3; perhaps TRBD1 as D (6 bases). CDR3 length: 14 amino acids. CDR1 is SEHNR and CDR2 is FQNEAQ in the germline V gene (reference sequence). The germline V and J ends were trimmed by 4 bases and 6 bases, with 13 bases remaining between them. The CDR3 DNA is TGTGCCAGCAGCTCGACAGGAGGGGAAAACACCATATATTTT. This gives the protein CASSSTGGENTIYF.

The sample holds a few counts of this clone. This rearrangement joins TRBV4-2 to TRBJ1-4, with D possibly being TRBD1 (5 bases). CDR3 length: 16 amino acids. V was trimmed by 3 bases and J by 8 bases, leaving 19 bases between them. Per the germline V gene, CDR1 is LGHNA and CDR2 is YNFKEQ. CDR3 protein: CASSHQGAGRGEKLFF. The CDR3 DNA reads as TGTGCCAGCAGCCATCAAGGGGCAGGGCGAGGGGAAAAACTGTTTTTT.

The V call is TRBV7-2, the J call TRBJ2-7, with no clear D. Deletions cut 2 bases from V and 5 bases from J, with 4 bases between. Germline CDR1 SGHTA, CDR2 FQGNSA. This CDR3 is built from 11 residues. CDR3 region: CASSLLNEQYF. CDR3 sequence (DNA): TGTGCCAGCAGCTTACTCAACGAGCAGTACTTC.

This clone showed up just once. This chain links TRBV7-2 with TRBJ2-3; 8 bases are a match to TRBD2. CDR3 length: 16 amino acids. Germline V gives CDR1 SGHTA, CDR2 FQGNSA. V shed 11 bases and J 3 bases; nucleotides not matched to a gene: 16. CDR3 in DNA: TGTGCCGTGGGGAGCGGGAGTCTACGCGGGACAGATACGCAGTATTTT. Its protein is CAVGSGSLRGTDTQYF.

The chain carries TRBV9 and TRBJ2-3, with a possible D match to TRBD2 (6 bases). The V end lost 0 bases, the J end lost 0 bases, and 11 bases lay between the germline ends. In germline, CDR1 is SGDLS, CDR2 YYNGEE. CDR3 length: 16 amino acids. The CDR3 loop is CASSVGVAGSTDTQYF. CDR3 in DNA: TGTGCCAGCAGCGTAGGGGTCGCGGGAAGCACAGATACGCAGTATTTT.

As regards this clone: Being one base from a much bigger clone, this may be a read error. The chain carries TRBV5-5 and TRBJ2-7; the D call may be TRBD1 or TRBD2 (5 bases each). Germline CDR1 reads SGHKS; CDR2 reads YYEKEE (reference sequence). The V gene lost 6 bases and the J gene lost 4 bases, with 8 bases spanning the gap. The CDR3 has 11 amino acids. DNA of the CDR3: TGTGCCAGCACCGAGGGGTACGAGCAGTACTTC. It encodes CASTEGYEQYF.

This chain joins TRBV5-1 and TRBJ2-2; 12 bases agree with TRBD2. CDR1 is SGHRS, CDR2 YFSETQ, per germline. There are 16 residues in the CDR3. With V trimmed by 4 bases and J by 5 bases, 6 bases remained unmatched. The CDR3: CASSRTSGVGTGELFF. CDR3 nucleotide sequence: TGCGCCAGCAGCCGGACTAGCGGGGTTGGGACCGGGGAGCTGTTTTTT.

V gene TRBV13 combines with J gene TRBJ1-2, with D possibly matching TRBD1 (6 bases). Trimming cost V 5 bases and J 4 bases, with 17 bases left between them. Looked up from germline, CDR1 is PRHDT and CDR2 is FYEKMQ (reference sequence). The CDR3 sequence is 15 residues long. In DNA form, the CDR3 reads TGTGCCAGCAGCCGGGGGGCAGGGGTTGTCTATGGCTACACCTTC. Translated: CASSRGAGVVYGYTF.

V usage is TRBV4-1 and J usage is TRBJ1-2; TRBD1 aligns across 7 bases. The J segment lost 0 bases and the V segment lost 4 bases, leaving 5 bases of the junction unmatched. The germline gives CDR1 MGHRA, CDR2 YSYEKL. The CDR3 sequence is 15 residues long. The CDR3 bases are TGCGCCAGCAGCCTTTACAGGGGAGCTAACTATGGCTACACCTTC. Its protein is CASSLYRGANYGYTF.

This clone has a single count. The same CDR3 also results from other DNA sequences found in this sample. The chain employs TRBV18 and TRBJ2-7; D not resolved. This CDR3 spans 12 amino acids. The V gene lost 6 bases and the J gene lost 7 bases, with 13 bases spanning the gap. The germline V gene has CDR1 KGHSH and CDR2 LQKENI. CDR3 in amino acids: CASSPAAGEQYF. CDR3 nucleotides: TGTGCCAGCTCGCCGGCGGCTGGGGAGCAGTACTTC.

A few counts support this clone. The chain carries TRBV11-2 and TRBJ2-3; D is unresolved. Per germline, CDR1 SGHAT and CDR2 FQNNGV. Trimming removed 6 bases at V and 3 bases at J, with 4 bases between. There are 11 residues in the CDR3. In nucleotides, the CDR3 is TGTGCCAGCAGTCATACAGATACGCAGTATTTT. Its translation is CASSHTDTQYF.

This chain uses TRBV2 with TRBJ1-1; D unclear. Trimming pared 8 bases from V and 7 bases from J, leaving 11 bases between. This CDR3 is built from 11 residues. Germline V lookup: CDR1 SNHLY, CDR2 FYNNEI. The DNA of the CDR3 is TGTGCCAGCTGGCGCAGGTATGAAGCTTTCTTT. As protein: CASWRRYEAFF.

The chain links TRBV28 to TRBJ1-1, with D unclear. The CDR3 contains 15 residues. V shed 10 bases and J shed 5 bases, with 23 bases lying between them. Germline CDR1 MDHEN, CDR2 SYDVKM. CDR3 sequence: CANKRAGGVSTEAFF. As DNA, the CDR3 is TGTGCCAACAAGAGGGCAGGAGGAGTTAGTACTGAAGCTTTCTTT.

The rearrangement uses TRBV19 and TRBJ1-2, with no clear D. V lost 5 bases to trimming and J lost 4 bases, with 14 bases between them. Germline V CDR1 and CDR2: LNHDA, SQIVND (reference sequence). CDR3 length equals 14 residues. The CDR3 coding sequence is TGTGCCAGTAGTGGAGGCCGTTTGGTCTATGGCTACACCTTC. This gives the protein CASSGGRLVYGYTF.

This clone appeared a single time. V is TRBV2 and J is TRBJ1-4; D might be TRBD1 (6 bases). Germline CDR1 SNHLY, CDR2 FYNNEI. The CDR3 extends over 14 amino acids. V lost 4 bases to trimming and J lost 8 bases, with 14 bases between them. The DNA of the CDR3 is TGTGCCAGCAGTGTTGGGGGGCTGGGGGAAAAACTGTTTTTT. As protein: CASSVGGLGEKLFF.

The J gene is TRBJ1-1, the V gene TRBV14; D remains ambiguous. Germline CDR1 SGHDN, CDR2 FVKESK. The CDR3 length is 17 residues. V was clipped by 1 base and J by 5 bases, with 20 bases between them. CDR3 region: CASSQVPRPPRSTEAFF. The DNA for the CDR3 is TGTGCCAGCAGCCAAGTTCCCCGACCGCCGCGGAGTACTGAAGCTTTCTTT.